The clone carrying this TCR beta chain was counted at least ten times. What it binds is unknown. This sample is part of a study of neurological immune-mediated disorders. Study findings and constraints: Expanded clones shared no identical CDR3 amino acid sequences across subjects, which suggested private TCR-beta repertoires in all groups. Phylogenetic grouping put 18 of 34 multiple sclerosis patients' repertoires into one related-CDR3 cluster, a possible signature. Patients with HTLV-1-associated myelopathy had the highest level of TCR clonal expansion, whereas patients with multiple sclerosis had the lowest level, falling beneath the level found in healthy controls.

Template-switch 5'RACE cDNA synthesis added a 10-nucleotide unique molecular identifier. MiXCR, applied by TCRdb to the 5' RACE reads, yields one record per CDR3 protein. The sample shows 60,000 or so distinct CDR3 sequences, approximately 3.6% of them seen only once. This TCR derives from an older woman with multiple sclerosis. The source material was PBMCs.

CDR3 residues: CASSFKESTEAFF. DNA of the CDR3: TGCGCCAGCAGCTTTAAGGAGAGCACTGAAGCTTTCTTT. The rearrangement uses TRBV5-1 and TRBJ1-1; D not resolved. V dropped 2 bases and J dropped 4 bases, with 9 bases sitting between them. This CDR3 is 13 amino acids long. Germline V lookup: CDR1 SGHRS, CDR2 YFSETQ.